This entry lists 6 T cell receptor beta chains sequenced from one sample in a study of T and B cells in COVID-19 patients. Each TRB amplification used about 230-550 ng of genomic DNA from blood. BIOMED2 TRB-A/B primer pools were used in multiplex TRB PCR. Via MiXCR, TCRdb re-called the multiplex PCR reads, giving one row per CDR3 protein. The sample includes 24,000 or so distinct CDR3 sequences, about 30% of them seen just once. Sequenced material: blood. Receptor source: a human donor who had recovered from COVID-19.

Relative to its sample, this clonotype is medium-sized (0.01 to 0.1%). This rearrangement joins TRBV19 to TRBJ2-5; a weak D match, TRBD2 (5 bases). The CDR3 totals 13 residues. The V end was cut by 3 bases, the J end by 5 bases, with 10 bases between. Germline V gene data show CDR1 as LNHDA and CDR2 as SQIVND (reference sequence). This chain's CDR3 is CASSIKGGETQYF. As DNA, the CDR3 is TGTGCCAGTAGTATCAAGGGCGGGGAGACCCAGTACTTC.

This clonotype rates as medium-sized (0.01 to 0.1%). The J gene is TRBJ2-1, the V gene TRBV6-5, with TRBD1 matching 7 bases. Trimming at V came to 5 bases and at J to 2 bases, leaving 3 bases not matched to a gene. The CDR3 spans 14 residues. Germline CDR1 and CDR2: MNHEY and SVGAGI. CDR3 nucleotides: TGTGCCAGCAGTCCGAGGGGGCCCTACAATGAGCAGTTCTTC. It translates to CASSPRGPYNEQFF.

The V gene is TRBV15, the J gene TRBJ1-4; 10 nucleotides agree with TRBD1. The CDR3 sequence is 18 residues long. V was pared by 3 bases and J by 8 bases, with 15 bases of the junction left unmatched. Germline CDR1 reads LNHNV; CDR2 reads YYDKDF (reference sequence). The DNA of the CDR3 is TGTGCCACCAGCAGCGCCCTGGGGGGGACAGGGGTCGGGGAAAAACTGTTTTTT. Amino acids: CATSSALGGTGVGEKLFF.

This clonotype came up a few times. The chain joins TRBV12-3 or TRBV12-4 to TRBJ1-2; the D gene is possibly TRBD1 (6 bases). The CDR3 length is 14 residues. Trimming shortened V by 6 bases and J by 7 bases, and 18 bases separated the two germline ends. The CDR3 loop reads CASSPPTGLGGYTF. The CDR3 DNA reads TGTGCCAGCAGCCCGCCTACAGGGTTGGGTGGCTACACCTTC.

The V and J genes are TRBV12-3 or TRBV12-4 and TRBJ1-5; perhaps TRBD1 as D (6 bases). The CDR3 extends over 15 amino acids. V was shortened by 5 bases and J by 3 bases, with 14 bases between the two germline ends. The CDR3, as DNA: TGTGCCAGCAGTCAGAACGGACAGATCAATCAGCCCCAGCATTTT. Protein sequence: CASSQNGQINQPQHF.

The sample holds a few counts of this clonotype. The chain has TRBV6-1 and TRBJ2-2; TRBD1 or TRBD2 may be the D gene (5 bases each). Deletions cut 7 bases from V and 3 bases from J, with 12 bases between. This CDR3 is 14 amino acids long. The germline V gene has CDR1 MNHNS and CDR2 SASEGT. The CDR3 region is CASNNGGDTGELFF. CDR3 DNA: TGTGCCAGCAATAATGGGGGAGACACCGGGGAGCTGTTTTTT.